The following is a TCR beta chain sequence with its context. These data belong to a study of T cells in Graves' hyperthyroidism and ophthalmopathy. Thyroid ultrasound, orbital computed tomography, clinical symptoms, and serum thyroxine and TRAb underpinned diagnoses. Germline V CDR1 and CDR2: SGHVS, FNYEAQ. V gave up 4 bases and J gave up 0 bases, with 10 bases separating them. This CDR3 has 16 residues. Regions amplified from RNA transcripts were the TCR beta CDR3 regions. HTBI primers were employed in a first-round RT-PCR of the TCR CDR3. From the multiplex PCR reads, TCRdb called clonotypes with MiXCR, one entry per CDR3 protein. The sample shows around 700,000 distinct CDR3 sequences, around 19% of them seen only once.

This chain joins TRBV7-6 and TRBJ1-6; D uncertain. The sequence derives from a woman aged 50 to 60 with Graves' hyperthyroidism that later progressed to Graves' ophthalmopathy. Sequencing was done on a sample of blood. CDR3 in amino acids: CASSSASGSYNSPLHF. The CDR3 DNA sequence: TGTGCCAGCAGCTCTGCTTCGGGCTCCTATAATTCACCCCTCCACTTT.